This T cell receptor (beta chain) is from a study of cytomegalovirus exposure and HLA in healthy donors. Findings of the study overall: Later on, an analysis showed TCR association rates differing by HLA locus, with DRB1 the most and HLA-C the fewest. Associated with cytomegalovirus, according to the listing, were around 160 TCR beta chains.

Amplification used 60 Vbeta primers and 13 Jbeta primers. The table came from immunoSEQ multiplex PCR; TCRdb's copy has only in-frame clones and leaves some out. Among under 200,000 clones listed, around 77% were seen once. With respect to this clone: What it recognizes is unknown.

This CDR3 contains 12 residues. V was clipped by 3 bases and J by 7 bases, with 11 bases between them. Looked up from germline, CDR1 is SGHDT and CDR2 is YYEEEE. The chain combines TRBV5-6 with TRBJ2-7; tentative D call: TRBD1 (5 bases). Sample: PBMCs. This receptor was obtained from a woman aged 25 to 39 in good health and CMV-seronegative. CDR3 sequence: CASSSRAGEQYF. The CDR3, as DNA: TGTGCCAGCAGCTCCAGGGCAGGGGAGCAGTACTTC. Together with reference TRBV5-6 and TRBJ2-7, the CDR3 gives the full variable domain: DAGVTQSPTHLIKTRGQQVTLRCSPKSGHDTVSWYQQALGQGPQFIFQYYEEEERQRGNFPDRFSGHQFPNYSSELNVNALLLGDSALYLCASSSRAGEQYFGPGTRLTVT.